This T cell receptor beta chain was captured in a study of T cell responses to AZD1222 COVID-19 vaccine. Broader study findings: Nearly half of the spike-specific TCRs reportedly recognize variant regions that carry no mutations. Once two AZD1222 doses were given, Spike-specific TCR breadth and depth went up.

The assay was immunoSEQ multiplex PCR, and TCRdb's table has in-frame clones only and misses some. The sample records about 140,000 clones, 80% to 95% being singletons. Of note for this clone: No antigen is known for it.

The CDR3 covers 13 residues. Trimming took off 7 bases at V and 10 bases at J, with 17 bases between the two ends. Germline lookup yields CDR1 MNHEY and CDR2 SVGAGI. J is TRBJ2-1 and V is TRBV6-5; D could derive from TRBD1 or TRBD2 (5 bases each). This sequence was found in an adult in good health. The sample in question was peripheral blood, obtained on day 0 of AZD1222 vaccination. CDR3 protein: CASTGDPAREQFF. As DNA, the CDR3 is TGTGCCAGCACTGGGGACCCCGCGCGGGAGCAGTTCTTC.